This TCR beta chain was observed in a study of regulatory T cells in long-lasting Graves disease. This CDR3 comprises 14 residues. V lost 8 bases, J lost 4 bases, and 20 bases lay in between. CDR1 GTSNPN and CDR2 SVGIG come from the germline V gene (reference sequence). Findings and limits, study-wide: Study was limited to peripheral blood, excluding thyroid tissue.

This clonotype was seen many times. Antigen: not known. This sample's time point: persistent/refractory GD, antithyroid drugs over 5 years with positive TRAb. Following extraction of RNA from PBMCs, that RNA was used to make the TCR library. Library construction for TCR beta used iRepertoire HTBI primers and Arm-PCR of CDR3 regions. A single record per CDR3 protein comes from TCRdb applying MiXCR to the multiplex PCR reads. This sample has about 660,000 distinct CDR3 sequences, with about 30% found just once. The clonotype comes from a female donor with Graves disease. The specimen was peripheral blood mononuclear cells (PBMCs), collected when the disease was refractory, from a patient treated with antithyroid drugs. The chain combines TRBV30 with TRBJ2-5; weak D call: TRBD2 (9 bases). CDR3 sequence (DNA): TGTGCCCTGGACAGGGCGGGAGGGCCAGAGACCCAGTACTTC. Amino acids: CALDRAGGPETQYF.